The following is a T cell receptor (beta chain) sequence with its context. CDR1 is LNHNV and CDR2 is YYDKDF in the germline V gene (reference sequence). Trimming removed 4 bases from V and 8 bases from J, with 14 bases in between. This CDR3 has 13 amino acids. Source study methods: Amplification of reference gene primers was used by the study to estimate nucleated cell counts. Method: immunoSEQ multiplex PCR; TCRdb's copy keeps in-frame clones and lacks some. The V and J calls and clone size come from that table; D and trimming were worked out from the DNA. In the table there are about 160,000 clones, approximately 82% of which are singletons. This entry belongs to a study of blood T cell repertoires in COVID-19.

The chain is built from TRBV15 and TRBJ1-2; maybe TRBD1 (6 bases). What was sequenced was peripheral blood. The sequence came from a human donor with acute or convalescent COVID-19. The donor label of this sample is uncertain. DNA of the CDR3: TGTGCCACCAGCATCACAGGGTTGGGCGGCTACACCTTC. Encoded protein: CATSITGLGGYTF.